What follows are 5 T cell receptor beta chains derived from one specimen sequenced in a study of blood T cell repertoires in COVID-19. Method: immunoSEQ multiplex PCR; TCRdb's copy keeps in-frame clones and lacks some. The sample contains 130,000 to 150,000 clones, roughly 87% of which appear only once. Material: peripheral blood. All receptors derive from a woman aged 50 to 65 with acute or convalescent COVID-19.

The J gene is TRBJ2-1, the V gene TRBV7-8; possibly TRBD2 for D (5 bases). The CDR3 has 13 amino acids. Looked up from germline, CDR1 is SGHVS and CDR2 is FQNEAQ. The V and J ends lost 3 bases and 7 bases respectively, with 10 bases between them. The CDR3 protein is CASSFGLHNEQFF. The CDR3 nucleotides read TGTGCCAGCAGCTTCGGACTTCATAATGAGCAGTTCTTC.

The gene calls are TRBV5-1 and TRBJ2-1; 12 bases agree with TRBD2. V trimming: 5 bases; J trimming: 3 bases; junction bases outside the gene matches: 12. This CDR3 has 18 residues. Germline-derived CDR1 and CDR2 are SGHRS and YFSETQ. The CDR3 DNA follows: TGCGCCAGCAGGTTCGAGGCTAGCGGGGGGGACTTCTACAATGAGCAGTTCTTC. Amino acid sequence: CASRFEASGGDFYNEQFF.

The V and J genes are TRBV27 and TRBJ1-1; 8 nucleotides match TRBD1. This CDR3 is 15 amino acids long. The germline gives CDR1 MNHEY, CDR2 SMNVEV (reference sequence). Unmatched junction bases numbered 10, after V lost 3 bases and J lost 7 bases. The CDR3 spells CASSFLTGGAHEAFF. The DNA for the CDR3 is TGTGCCAGCAGTTTCCTCACAGGGGGGGCCCATGAAGCTTTCTTT.

This clone was picked up a small number of times. J is TRBJ1-2 and V is TRBV19; no firm D call. The germline V gene has CDR1 LNHDA and CDR2 SQIVND (reference sequence). This CDR3 has 14 residues. V was clipped by 4 bases and J by 0 bases, with 9 bases between them. This CDR3 reads CASSTAGSNYGYTF. CDR3 DNA: TGTGCCAGTAGTACCGCCGGGTCTAACTATGGCTACACCTTC.

This sequence joins TRBV5-6 and TRBJ2-5; TRBD2 matches at 8 bases. CDR1 and CDR2 (germline): SGHDT, YYEEEE. V lost 0 bases, J lost 2 bases, and 3 bases stayed unmatched. The CDR3 is 15 amino acids. Written as DNA, the CDR3 is TGTGCCAGCAGCTTGGGATTAGCGGGACAAGAGACCCAGTACTTC. As protein: CASSLGLAGQETQYF.